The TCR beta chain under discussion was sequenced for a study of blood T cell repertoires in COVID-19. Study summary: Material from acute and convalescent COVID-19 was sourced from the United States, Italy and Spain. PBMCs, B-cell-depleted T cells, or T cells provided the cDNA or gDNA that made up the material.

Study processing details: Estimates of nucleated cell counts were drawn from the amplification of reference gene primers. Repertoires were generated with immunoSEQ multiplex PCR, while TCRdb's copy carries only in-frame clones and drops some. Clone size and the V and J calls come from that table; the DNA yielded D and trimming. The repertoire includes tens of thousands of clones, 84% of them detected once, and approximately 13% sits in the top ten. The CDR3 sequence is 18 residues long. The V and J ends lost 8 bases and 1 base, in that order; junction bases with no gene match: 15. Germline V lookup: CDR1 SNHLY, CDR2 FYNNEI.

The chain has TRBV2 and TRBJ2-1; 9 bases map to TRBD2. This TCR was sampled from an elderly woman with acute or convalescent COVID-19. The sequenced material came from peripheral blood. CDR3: CASYKNQRGALSYNEQFF. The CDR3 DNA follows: TGTGCCAGCTATAAAAATCAGCGGGGGGCCTTATCCTACAATGAGCAGTTCTTC.